The sequence of this T cell receptor beta chain was determined in a study of shared clonotypes between healthy human individuals. The CDR3 sequence is 17 residues long. Trimming removed 4 bases from V and 5 bases from J; junction bases left unmatched: 12. In germline, CDR1 is SGDLS, CDR2 YYNGEE. Measured with immunoSEQ multiplex PCR; TCRdb has only the in-frame clones, and not every one. The repertoire consists of some 2 million clones, with approximately 94% occurring once and the leading ten covering more than 0.9%. CD45RO-negative, CCR7-selected cells formed the naive CD8 fraction, which excluded terminally differentiated effector memory CD45RA+ cells.

What was sequenced was naive CD8+ T cells sorted from blood. This sequence was found in a man younger than 35 in good health. The chain carries TRBV9 and TRBJ2-1, with TRBD2 matching 10 bases. CDR3 DNA: TGTGCCAGCAGCCCCCGCCGAGCGGGGGGGCCGGACAATGAGCAGTTCTTC. This encodes CASSPRRAGGPDNEQFF.